This T cell receptor (beta chain) stems from a study of PD-1 blockade in classical Hodgkin lymphoma. Whole-study findings and limits: When set against healthy donors, newly diagnosed patients were reported to show lower baseline TCR diversity.

This clone is large within its sample. Its antigen remains unidentified. With 2 bases removed from V and 2 bases from J, the gap between germline ends came to 7 bases. The CDR3 consists of 13 residues. Germline V gene sequence: CDR1 SGHNT, CDR2 YYREEE (reference sequence). Method: immunoSEQ multiplex PCR; TCRdb's copy keeps in-frame clones and lacks some. The profile shows around 30,000 clones, roughly 70% of them singletons. Each and every patient relapsed after autologous stem cell transplantation, and patients got differing brentuximab vedotin exposure. The V gene is TRBV5-4, the J gene TRBJ1-2, with unresolved D. The clonotype comes from a human donor with classical Hodgkin lymphoma. The sample in question was peripheral blood mononuclear cells (PBMCs), obtained before the second cycle of nivolumab. The CDR3 nucleotides are TGTGCCAGCAGCTTCATCGGAAACTATGGCTACACCTTC. This codes for CASSFIGNYGYTF.